Shown below are 9 T cell receptor beta chains from a single sample sequenced in a study of T cell responses to AZD1222 COVID-19 vaccine. Clones were sequenced by immunoSEQ multiplex PCR, and TCRdb holds only the in-frame ones, with some missing. In the table there are roughly 120,000 clones, around 93% of which are singletons. The specimen comprised peripheral blood, sampled 28 days after the second AZD1222 dose. These receptors all come from an adult who received the AZD1222 COVID-19 vaccine.

V and J are TRBV2 and TRBJ1-4; no reliable D call. The CDR3 consists of 12 residues. In germline, CDR1 is SNHLY, CDR2 FYNNEI. V lost 6 bases and J 5 bases, leaving 7 bases between the germline ends. The CDR3 coding sequence is TGTGCCAGCAGAGCTGGGAATGAAAAACTGTTTTTT. It yields the protein CASRAGNEKLFF.

Only a few counts were recorded for this clone. CDR3 sequence reads: CASSLYPGQAYEQYF. CDR3 DNA sequence: TGTGCCAGCAGTTTATACCCGGGGCAGGCCTACGAGCAGTACTTC. V usage is TRBV27 and J usage is TRBJ2-7; D tentatively fits TRBD1 or TRBD2 (5 bases each). This CDR3 comprises 15 residues. Germline CDR1 and CDR2: MNHEY and SMNVEV (reference sequence). Trimming cost V 1 base and J 2 bases, with 12 bases left between them.

The gene calls are TRBV25-1 and TRBJ2-3; maybe TRBD1 (6 bases). The CDR3 is 16 residues long. Looked up from germline, CDR1 is MGHDK and CDR2 is SYGVNS. Trimming removed 5 bases from V and 0 bases from J, with 15 bases in between. CDR3 DNA sequence: TGTGCCAGCAGTCGGGACAAGATAGCTAGCACAGATACGCAGTATTTT. It is translated as CASSRDKIASTDTQYF.

V is TRBV19 and J is TRBJ2-7; 10 bases are a match to TRBD2. Trimming cost V 6 bases and J 0 bases; bases outside gene matches: 11. This CDR3 is built from 17 residues. The germline V gene has CDR1 LNHDA and CDR2 SQIVND (reference sequence). CDR3 coding DNA: TGTGCCAGTAGCATTCGGACTAGCGGAAAAAGCTCCTACGAGCAGTACTTC. Amino acid sequence: CASSIRTSGKSSYEQYF.

This chain uses TRBV29-1 with TRBJ1-3; D remains ambiguous. The length of the CDR3 is 13 residues. V was trimmed by 7 bases and J by 4 bases, leaving 14 bases between them. Germline CDR1 and CDR2: SQVTM and ANQGSEA. This CDR3 reads CSAQTNGGNTIYF. The CDR3 DNA reads as TGCAGCGCACAGACGAACGGAGGAAACACCATATATTTT.

This rearrangement joins TRBV29-1 to TRBJ2-1, with 15 bases matching TRBD2. Per the germline V gene, CDR1 is SQVTM and CDR2 is ANQGSEA. This CDR3 has 14 amino acids. The V segment lost 6 bases and the J segment 4 bases; nucleotides outside the gene matches: 1. DNA for the CDR3: TGCAGCGTGGGACTAGCGGGGGGATACAATGAGCAGTTCTTC. Protein: CSVGLAGGYNEQFF.

The genes are TRBV24-1 and TRBJ2-1; tentative D call: TRBD1 (6 bases). The CDR3 extends over 16 amino acids. The germline gives CDR1 KGHDR, CDR2 SFDVKD. The V gene lost 4 bases and the J gene lost 4 bases, with 16 bases spanning the gap. The DNA for the CDR3 is TGTGCCACCAGTGACCCAACAGGGAGTAGGTACAATGAGCAGTTCTTC. Encoded protein: CATSDPTGSRYNEQFF.

The chain uses TRBV11-2 and TRBJ1-1; D gene unclear. Germline V gene sequence: CDR1 SGHAT, CDR2 FQNNGV. Trimming left V 5 bases short and J 2 bases short, with 15 bases between. This CDR3 has 15 residues. CDR3: CASSPRSSTNTEAFF. The CDR3 DNA is TGTGCCAGCAGCCCTCGCTCGAGCACAAACACTGAAGCTTTCTTT.

This chain uses TRBV21-1 with TRBJ1-5; the DNA was not used to check the table's D call, TRBD1. TRBV21-1 is labeled a pseudogene. CDR3 length equals 16 residues. CDR3: CASSKKTAYSNQPQHF. CDR3 bases: TGTGCCAGCAGCAAAAAGACAGCTTATAGCAATCAGCCCCAGCATTTT.